The 17 T cell receptor beta chains in this list originate from one sample, sequenced in a study of metastatic and nonmetastatic thyroid tumors. All patients reached thyroid surgery having received no treatment beforehand. Using MiXCR, TCRdb re-called clones from the PCR reads. Of 15,000 to 25,000 clones in the sample, about a quarter are singletons; the top ten hold approximately 3.5%. What was sequenced was blood. The source of these receptors is a male donor with papillary thyroid cancer or a benign thyroid nodule (not recorded which). Some clones in this sample may be carry-over from other donors' samples.

V usage is TRBV11-1 and J usage is TRBJ2-6; 7 positions agree with TRBD1. Germline CDR1 reads SGHAT; CDR2 reads FQDESV (reference sequence). The CDR3 runs 16 residues. The junction had 8 bases not matched to a gene; V was cut back by 5 bases and J by 4 bases. This CDR3 is CASSTTGDPGANVLTF. The DNA of the CDR3 is TGTGCCAGCAGCACTACAGGGGATCCGGGGGCCAACGTCCTGACTTTC. Combining the CDR3 with reference TRBV11-1 and TRBJ2-6 gives the whole variable domain EAEVAQSPRYKITEKSQAVAFWCDPISGHATLYWYRQILGQGPELLVQFQDESVVDDSQLPKDRFSAERLKGVDSTLKIQPAELGDSAMYLCASSTTGDPGANVLTFGAGSRLTVL.

This chain uses TRBV20-1 with TRBJ1-2; no reliable D call. Per germline, CDR1 DFQATT and CDR2 SNEGSKA (reference sequence). Trimming stripped 0 bases from V and 4 bases from J, with 12 bases between. CDR3 length equals 14 residues. The CDR3 protein is CSARDKAGLYGYTF. CDR3 nucleotide sequence: TGCAGTGCTAGAGATAAAGCAGGACTCTATGGCTACACCTTC.

This sequence joins TRBV5-1 and TRBJ1-1; D is possibly TRBD1 (5 bases). The V gene's germline CDR1 is SGHRS and CDR2 YFSETQ. The ends were cut back, 0 bases at V and 3 bases at J, with 9 bases in the middle. The CDR3 consists of 14 residues. The CDR3 DNA follows: TGCGCCAGCAGCTTGGCCGGGGGGGACACTGAAGCTTTCTTT. Its translation: CASSLAGGDTEAFF.

The V call is TRBV5-1, the J call TRBJ2-7, with no clear D. The CDR3 covers 14 residues. Germline V gene data show CDR1 as SGHRS and CDR2 as YFSETQ. V lost 7 bases, J lost 5 bases, and 19 bases lay in between. The CDR3, as DNA: TGCGCCAGCTGGGTGGTAGCCGTACCGGACGAGCAGTACTTC. Amino acids: CASWVVAVPDEQYF.

This clone was recorded a few times. This rearrangement joins TRBV6-4 to TRBJ2-2, with D possibly matching TRBD1 (6 bases). V was cut by 4 bases and J by 3 bases, with 6 bases left in between. CDR3 length: 13 residues. Germline CDR1 is MRHNA and CDR2 is SNTAGT. The CDR3 DNA follows: TGTGCCAGCAGTGCAGGGGACACCGGGGAGCTGTTTTTT. This gives the protein CASSAGDTGELFF.

In DNA, the CDR3 is TGTGCCAGCAGGGCCCAAGCGGGGGGGGTCTACGAGCAGTACTTC. It translates to CASRAQAGGVYEQYF. The rearrangement joins TRBV2 to TRBJ2-7, with TRBD2 identical over 10 bases. Germline CDR1 reads SNHLY; CDR2 reads FYNNEI. The J segment lost 3 bases and the V segment lost 6 bases, leaving 8 bases of the junction unmatched. CDR3 length equals 15 residues.

In this sample, this clone turned up a few times. The chain couples TRBV24-1 to TRBJ2-1; D tentatively reads TRBD1 or TRBD2 (5 bases each). CDR3 length: 15 residues. Trimming left V 6 bases short and J 4 bases short, with 15 bases between. Germline V gene sequence: CDR1 KGHDR, CDR2 SFDVKD. The DNA for the CDR3 is TGTGCCACCAGTCGAGGGGCAGGACGTTACAATGAGCAGTTCTTC. This gives the protein CATSRGAGRYNEQFF.

This clone was counted ten times or more. The chain combines TRBV5-4 with TRBJ1-4; possibly TRBD1 for D (5 bases). CDR3 length: 14 amino acids. In germline, CDR1 is SGHNT, CDR2 YYREEE (reference sequence). The V gene lost 3 bases and the J gene lost 3 bases, with 9 bases spanning the gap. The CDR3, as DNA: TGTGCCAGCAGCTCGCCAGGGCCTAATGAAAAACTGTTTTTT. Protein: CASSSPGPNEKLFF.

The V and J genes are TRBV7-3 and TRBJ2-1; 11 bases line up with TRBD2. This CDR3 has 15 residues. Germline V gene lookup returns CDR1 SGHTA and CDR2 FQGTGA. Germline trimming cut 4 bases from V and 4 bases from J; bases unmatched to any gene: 3. The CDR3 is CASSYRTSGYNEQFF. CDR3 bases: TGTGCCAGCAGCTACCGGACTAGCGGGTACAATGAGCAGTTCTTC.

The table lists this clone with a few counts. The gene calls are TRBV6-1 and TRBJ1-5; unclear D gene. Germline CDR1 MNHNS, CDR2 SASEGT. The CDR3 is 12 residues long. V was clipped by 7 bases and J by 3 bases, with 7 bases between them. The DNA of the CDR3 is TGTGCCAGCAACCTAATCAATCAGCCCCAGCATTTT. This translates into CASNLINQPQHF.

The gene calls are TRBV6-1 and TRBJ1-1, with 9 bases fitting TRBD1. Germline values: CDR1 MNHNS, CDR2 SASEGT. This CDR3 has 14 residues. Trimming removed 5 bases from V and 7 bases from J; junction bases left unmatched: 8. The CDR3 DNA sequence: TGTGCCAGCAGTCAGACAGGGGGGACGGGTGAAGCTTTCTTT. Protein product: CASSQTGGTGEAFF.

The gene calls are TRBV12-3 or TRBV12-4 and TRBJ1-5; TRBD1 might be the D (5 bases). The CDR3 spans 15 residues. The germline V and J ends were trimmed by 6 bases and 3 bases, with 15 bases remaining between them. The CDR3: CASRRDGTFNQPQHF. The CDR3 DNA reads TGTGCCAGCAGACGGGACGGGACTTTCAATCAGCCCCAGCATTTT.

By share of the sample, this clone is medium-sized (0.01 to 0.1%). This sequence joins TRBV4-1 and TRBJ2-3; D not resolved. Germline V gives CDR1 MGHRA, CDR2 YSYEKL. The CDR3 is 14 residues long. Trimming removed 0 bases from V and 9 bases from J, with 13 bases in between. The CDR3 DNA follows: TGCGCCAGCAGCCAAGAAGCACATCAGTACACGCAGTATTTT. Translated: CASSQEAHQYTQYF.

This clone was seen a handful of times. The rearrangement joins TRBV6-1 to TRBJ2-2; 10 bases line up with TRBD2. The CDR3 totals 16 residues. V lost 10 bases to trimming and J lost 4 bases; unmatched junction nucleotides: 12. The V gene's germline CDR1 is MNHNS and CDR2 SASEGT. The CDR3: CANGRSGGASTGELFF. CDR3 bases: TGTGCCAATGGGAGGAGCGGGGGGGCCAGCACCGGGGAGCTGTTTTTT.

In its sample, this clone was seen many times. CDR3: CASSDGAYEQYF. The CDR3 coding sequence is TGTGCCAGCAGTGATGGGGCCTACGAGCAGTACTTC. The J gene is TRBJ2-7, the V gene TRBV2; D ambiguous. The germline V gene encodes CDR1 SNHLY and CDR2 FYNNEI. The CDR3 sequence is 12 residues long. Trimming removed 3 bases from V and 2 bases from J, with 5 bases in between.

This clone was counted between two and nine times. This chain links TRBV20-1 with TRBJ1-6; TRBD1 matches 9 bases. The CDR3 consists of 17 residues. Per germline, CDR1 DFQATT and CDR2 SNEGSKA (reference sequence). The trim removed 0 bases at V and 5 bases at J, leaving 8 bases unmatched. The CDR3 DNA sequence: TGCAGTGCTAGAGATTGGGGGGGACAGGGAAATAATTCACCCCTCCACTTT. This codes for CSARDWGGQGNNSPLHF.

This clone was found once. The chain has TRBV7-6 and TRBJ2-7, with 13 positions matching TRBD2. The length of the CDR3 is 16 residues. V lost 1 base, J lost 4 bases, and 4 bases stayed unmatched. Germline CDR1 and CDR2: SGHVS and FNYEAQ. This CDR3 reads CASSLEGLAGIYEQYF. CDR3 DNA sequence: TGTGCCAGCAGCTTAGAGGGACTAGCGGGAATTTACGAGCAGTACTTC. Together with reference TRBV7-6 and TRBJ2-7, the CDR3 gives the full variable domain: GAGVSQSPRYKVTKRGQDVALRCDPISGHVSLYWYRQALGQGPEFLTYFNYEAQQDKSGLPNDRFSAERPEGSISTLTIQRTEQRDSAMYRCASSLEGLAGIYEQYFGPGTRLTVT.